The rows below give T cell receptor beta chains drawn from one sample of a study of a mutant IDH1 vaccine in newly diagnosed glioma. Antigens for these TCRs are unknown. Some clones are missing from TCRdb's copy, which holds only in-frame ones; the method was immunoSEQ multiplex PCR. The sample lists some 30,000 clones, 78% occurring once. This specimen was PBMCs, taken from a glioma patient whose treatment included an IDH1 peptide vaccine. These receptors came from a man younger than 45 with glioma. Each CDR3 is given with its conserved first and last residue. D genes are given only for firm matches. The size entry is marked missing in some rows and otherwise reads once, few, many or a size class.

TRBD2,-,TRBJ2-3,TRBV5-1,CASSLVVRGGSDTQYF,TGCGCCAGCAGCTTGGTAGTGCGGGGGGGGTCAGATACGCAGTATTTT
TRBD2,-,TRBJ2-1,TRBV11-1,CASSFATSGYNEQFF,TGTGCCAGCAGCTTCGCTACTAGCGGATACAATGAGCAGTTCTTC
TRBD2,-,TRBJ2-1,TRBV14,CASSQDLTGGHRQEQFF,TGTGCCAGCAGCCAAGATCTGACGGGGGGGCATCGTCAAGAGCAGTTCTTC
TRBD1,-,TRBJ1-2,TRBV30,CAWSVSGTGSDGYTF,TGTGCCTGGAGTGTATCCGGGACAGGGAGCGACGGCTACACCTTC
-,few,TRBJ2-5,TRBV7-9,CASSFRTGYQETQYF,TGTGCCAGCAGTTTTCGGACTGGGTACCAAGAGACCCAGTACTTC
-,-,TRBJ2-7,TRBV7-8,CASSLAGVNSYEQYF,TGTGCCAGCAGCTTAGCAGGTGTCAACTCCTACGAGCAGTACTTC
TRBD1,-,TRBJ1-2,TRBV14,CASSPLGTELLPNYGYTF,TGTGCCAGCAGCCCGCTCGGGACAGAGCTCTTACCCAACTATGGCTACACCTTC
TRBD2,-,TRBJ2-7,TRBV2,CASRSGTSDEQYF,TGTGCCAGCAGATCCGGGACTAGCGACGAGCAGTACTTC
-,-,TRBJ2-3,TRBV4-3,CASSQYGGPGSTDTQYF,TGCGCCAGCAGCCAATACGGGGGGCCGGGAAGCACAGATACGCAGTATTTT
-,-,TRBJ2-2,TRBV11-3,CASSFRDSTGELFF,TGTGCCAGCAGCTTCCGAGACAGCACCGGGGAGCTGTTTTTT
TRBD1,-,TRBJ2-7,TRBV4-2,CASSGTGLLYEQYF,TGTGCCAGCAGCGGGACAGGGTTGCTATACGAGCAGTACTTC
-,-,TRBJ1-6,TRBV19,CASSRLTDYNSPLHF,TGTGCCAGTAGTAGACTGACAGATTATAATTCACCCCTCCACTTT
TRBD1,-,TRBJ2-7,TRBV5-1,CASSLWDRAYEQYF,TGCGCCAGCAGCTTGTGGGACAGAGCCTACGAGCAGTACTTC
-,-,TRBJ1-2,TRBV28,CASSFTADYYGYTF,TGTGCCAGCAGTTTTACAGCCGATTACTATGGCTACACCTTC
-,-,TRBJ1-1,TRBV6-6,CASSYKGQMNTEAFF,TGTGCCAGCAGTTACAAGGGGCAGATGAACACTGAAGCTTTCTTT